This TCR beta chain was profiled in a study of T cell responses to AZD1222 COVID-19 vaccine. Turning to this clone: What it recognizes is unknown.

Using immunoSEQ multiplex PCR, the repertoire was profiled, and TCRdb retains in-frame clones only, with some absent. This table holds around 170,000 clones, 90% found once. Study-wide findings and caveats: Donor demographics were predominantly white British with a female majority; clonal diversity may be underestimated. Compared with day 0, the breadth and depth of the Spike-specific TCR repertoire rose significantly after two doses of AZD1222. Mapped onto spike, vaccine-associated CD4 TCRs spanned it and were dominant at 160-218 and 743-854. Close to half of spike-specific TCRs reportedly recognize unmutated variant regions.

V shed 4 bases and J shed 0 bases, with 12 bases lying between them. CDR1 is SQVTM, CDR2 ANQGSEA, per germline. The CDR3 is 14 amino acids. The sequences come from peripheral blood, collected on day 0 of AZD1222 vaccination. This clonotype was obtained from an adult in good health. This chain links TRBV29-1 with TRBJ1-1; D unclear. The CDR3 DNA sequence: TGCAGCGTTGGAAAGAATTCCCTGAACACTGAAGCTTTCTTT. Amino acid sequence: CSVGKNSLNTEAFF. The whole variable domain, remainder taken from reference TRBV29-1 and TRBJ1-1, is SAVISQKPSRDICQRGTSLTIQCQVDSQVTMMFWYRQQPGQSLTLIATANQGSEATYESGFVIDKFPISRPNLTFSTLTVSNMSPEDSSIYLCSVGKNSLNTEAFFGQGTRLTVV.